This T cell receptor (beta chain) was recorded in a study of identical twins. General study results and limits: Low generation-probability sequences were in excess among twin-shared out-of-frame alpha sequences. Invariant cells of the MAIT and iNKT types might have partly distorted the zero-insertion analyses.

V lost 0 bases to trimming and J lost 4 bases, with 12 bases between them. The CDR3 spans 16 residues. From germline, CDR1 is MNHEY and CDR2 SVGAGI. Comments on this clonotype: Its antigen is currently unknown.

TCRdb re-called the 5' RACE reads through MiXCR, storing one row per CDR3 protein. The profile shows about 500,000 distinct CDR3 sequences, 13% to 15% of them singletons. This sample also belongs to another study, concerning yellow fever vaccine responses in identical twins.

Input material: CD4+ T cells sorted from blood. This rearrangement joins TRBV6-5 to TRBJ2-2; D unclear. The TCR was taken from a woman aged 18-35 years in good health. The CDR3 DNA sequence: TGTGCCAGCAGTTACTCGAATCTAGGTGCCACCGGGGAGCTGTTTTTT. Residues: CASSYSNLGATGELFF.